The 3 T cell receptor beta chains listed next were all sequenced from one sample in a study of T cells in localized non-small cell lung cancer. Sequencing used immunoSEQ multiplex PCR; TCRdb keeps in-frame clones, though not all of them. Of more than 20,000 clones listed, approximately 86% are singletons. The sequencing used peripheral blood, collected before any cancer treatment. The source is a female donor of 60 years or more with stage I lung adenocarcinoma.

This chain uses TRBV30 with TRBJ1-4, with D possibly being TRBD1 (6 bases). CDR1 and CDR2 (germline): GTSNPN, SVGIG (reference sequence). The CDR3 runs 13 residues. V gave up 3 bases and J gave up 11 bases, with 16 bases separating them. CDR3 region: CAWRDRGAGKLFF. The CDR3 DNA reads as TGTGCCTGGAGGGATCGGGGGGCAGGTAAACTGTTTTTT.

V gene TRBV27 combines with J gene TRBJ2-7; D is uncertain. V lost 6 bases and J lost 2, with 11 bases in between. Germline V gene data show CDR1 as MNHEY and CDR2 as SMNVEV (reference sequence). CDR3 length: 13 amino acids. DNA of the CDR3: TGTGCCAGCAGCCGATACGGCCCCTACGAGCAGTACTTC. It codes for CASSRYGPYEQYF.

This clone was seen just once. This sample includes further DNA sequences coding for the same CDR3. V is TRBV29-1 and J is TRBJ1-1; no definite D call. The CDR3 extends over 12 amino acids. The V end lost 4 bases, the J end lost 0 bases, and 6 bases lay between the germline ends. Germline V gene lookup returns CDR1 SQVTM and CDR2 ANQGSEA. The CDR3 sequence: CSVGRMNTEAFF. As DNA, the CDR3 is TGCAGCGTTGGAAGAATGAACACTGAAGCTTTCTTT.